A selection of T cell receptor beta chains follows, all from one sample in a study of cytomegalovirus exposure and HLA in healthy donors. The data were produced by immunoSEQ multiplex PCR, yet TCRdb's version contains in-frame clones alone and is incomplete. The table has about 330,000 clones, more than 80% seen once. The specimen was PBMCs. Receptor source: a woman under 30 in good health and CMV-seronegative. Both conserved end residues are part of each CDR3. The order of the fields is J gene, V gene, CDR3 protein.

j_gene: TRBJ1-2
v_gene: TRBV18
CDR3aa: CASSPPVHRGRGYTF

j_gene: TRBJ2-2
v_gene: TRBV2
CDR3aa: CASSQQGLGELFF

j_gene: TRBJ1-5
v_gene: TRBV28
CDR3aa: CASNPTQGSSNQPQHF

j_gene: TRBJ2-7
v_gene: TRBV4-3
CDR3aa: CASSQDGTGRDEQYF

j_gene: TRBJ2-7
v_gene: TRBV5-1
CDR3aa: CASSLALLSGSSSYEQYF

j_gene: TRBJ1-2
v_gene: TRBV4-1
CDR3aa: CASSHGGSGYTF

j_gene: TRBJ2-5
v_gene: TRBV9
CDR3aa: CASSTAVQETQYF

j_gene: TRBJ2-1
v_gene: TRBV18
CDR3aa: CASSPRTGESSYNEQFF

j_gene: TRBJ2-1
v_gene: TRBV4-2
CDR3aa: CASSQDTSGILNEQFF

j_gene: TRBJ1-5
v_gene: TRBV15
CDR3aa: CATSRGRNQPQHF

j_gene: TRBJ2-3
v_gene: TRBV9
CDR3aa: CASSPSGTSGTDTQYF

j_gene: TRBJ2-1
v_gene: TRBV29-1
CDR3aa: CSVGGLAVYNEQFF

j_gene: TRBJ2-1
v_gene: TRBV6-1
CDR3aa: CASRGRQGDEQFF

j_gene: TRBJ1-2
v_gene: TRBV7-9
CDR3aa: CASSPGQYGYTF

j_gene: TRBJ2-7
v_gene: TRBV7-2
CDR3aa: CASSFGQDSYEQYF

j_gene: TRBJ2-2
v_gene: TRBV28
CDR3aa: CASSPRGSSGIYTGELFF

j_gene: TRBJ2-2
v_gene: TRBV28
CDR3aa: CASSLFPETGQNTGELFF

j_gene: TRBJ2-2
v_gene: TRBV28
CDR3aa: CASKDRSNTGELFF

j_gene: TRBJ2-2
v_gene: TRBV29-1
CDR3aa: CSVVSLGQDTGELFF

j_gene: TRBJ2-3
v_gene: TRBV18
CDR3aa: CASSPPEYTDTQYF

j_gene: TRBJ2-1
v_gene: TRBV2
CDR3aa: CASAPDRGPDNEQFF

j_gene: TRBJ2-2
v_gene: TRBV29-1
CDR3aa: CSVSQSTRAGELFF

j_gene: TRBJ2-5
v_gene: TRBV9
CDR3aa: CASSVEGAGETQYF

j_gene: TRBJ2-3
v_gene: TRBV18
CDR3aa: CASSDTGGSSTDTQYF

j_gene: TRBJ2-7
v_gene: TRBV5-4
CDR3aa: CASSLDQGVPREQYF

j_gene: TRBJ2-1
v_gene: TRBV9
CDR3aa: CASSVATGLAYEQFF

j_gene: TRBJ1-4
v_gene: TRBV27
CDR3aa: CASSSHRGAISEKLFF

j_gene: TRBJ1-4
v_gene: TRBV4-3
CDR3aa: CASSQGTGDEKLFF

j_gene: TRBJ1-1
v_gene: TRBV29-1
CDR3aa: CSVTGTGDWNTEAFF